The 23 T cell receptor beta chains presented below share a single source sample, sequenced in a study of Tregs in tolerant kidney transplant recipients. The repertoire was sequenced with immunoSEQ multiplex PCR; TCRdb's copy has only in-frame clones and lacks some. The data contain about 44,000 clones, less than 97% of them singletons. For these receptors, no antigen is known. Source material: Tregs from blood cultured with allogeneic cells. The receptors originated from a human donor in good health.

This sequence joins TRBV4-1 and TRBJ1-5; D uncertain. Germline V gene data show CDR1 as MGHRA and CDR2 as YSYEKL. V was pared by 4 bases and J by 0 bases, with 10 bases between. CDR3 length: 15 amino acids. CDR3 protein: CASSRAADSNQPQHF. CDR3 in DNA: TGCGCCAGCAGCCGGGCAGCTGATAGCAATCAGCCCCAGCATTTT.

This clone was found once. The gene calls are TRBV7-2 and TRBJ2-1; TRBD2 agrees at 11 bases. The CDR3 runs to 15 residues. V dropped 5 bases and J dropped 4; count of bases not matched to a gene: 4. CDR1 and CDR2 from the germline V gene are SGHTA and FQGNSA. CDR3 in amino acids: CASSRTSGSYNEQFF. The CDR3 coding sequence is TGTGCCAGCAGCCGCACTAGCGGGAGTTACAATGAGCAGTTCTTC.

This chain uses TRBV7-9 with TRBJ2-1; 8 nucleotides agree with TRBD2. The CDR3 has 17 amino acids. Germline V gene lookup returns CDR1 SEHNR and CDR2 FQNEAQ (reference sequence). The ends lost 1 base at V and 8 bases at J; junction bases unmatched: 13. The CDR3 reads CASSLVSGLGTGDEQFF. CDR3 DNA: TGTGCCAGCAGCTTAGTTTCGGGACTAGGAACGGGCGATGAGCAGTTCTTC.

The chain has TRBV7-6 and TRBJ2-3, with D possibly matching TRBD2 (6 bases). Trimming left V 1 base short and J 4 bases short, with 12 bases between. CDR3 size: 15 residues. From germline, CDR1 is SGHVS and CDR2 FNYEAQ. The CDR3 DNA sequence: TGTGCCAGCAGCTTAGGTCGGAGGGGCCCAGATACGCAGTATTTT. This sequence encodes CASSLGRRGPDTQYF.

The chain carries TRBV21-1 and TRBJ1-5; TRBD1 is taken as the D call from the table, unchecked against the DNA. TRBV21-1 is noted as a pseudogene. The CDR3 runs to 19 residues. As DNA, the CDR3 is TGTGCCAGCAGCGCGCCCTCGGGACAGGGAAATTATAGCAATCAGCCCCAGCATTTT. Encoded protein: CASSAPSGQGNYSNQPQHF.

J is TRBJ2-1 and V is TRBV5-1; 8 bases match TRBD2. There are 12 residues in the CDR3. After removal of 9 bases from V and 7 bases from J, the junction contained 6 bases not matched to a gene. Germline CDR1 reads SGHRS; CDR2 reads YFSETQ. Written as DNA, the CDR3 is TGCGCCACCGGGGGGGCTCGGAATGAGCAGTTCTTC. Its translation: CATGGARNEQFF.

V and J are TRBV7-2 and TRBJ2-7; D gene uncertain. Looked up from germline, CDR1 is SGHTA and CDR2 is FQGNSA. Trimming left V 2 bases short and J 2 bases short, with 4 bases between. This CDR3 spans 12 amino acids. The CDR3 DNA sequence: TGTGCCAGCAGCTTAACCACCTACGAGCAGTACTTC. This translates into CASSLTTYEQYF.

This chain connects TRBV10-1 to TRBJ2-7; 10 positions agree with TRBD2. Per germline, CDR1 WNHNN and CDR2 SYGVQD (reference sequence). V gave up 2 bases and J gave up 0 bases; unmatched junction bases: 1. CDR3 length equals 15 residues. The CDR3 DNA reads TGCGCCAGCAGTGAGGCTAGCGGGGGCTCCTACGAGCAGTACTTC. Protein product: CASSEASGGSYEQYF.

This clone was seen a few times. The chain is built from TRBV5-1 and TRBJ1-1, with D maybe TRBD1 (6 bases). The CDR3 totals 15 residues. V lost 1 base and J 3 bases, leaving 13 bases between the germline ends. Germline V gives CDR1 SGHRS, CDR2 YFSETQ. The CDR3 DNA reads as TGCGCCAGCAGCTTGACAGGGCCGGTAGACACTGAAGCTTTCTTT. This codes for CASSLTGPVDTEAFF.

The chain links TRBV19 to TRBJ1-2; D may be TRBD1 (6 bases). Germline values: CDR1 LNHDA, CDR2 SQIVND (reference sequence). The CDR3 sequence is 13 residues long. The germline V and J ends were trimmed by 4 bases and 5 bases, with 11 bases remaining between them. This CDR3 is CASSSGGRYGYTF. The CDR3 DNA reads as TGTGCCAGTAGTAGCGGGGGCCGGTATGGCTACACCTTC. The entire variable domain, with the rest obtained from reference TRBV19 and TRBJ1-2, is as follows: DGGITQSPKYLFRKEGQNVTLSCEQNLNHDAMYWYRQDPGQGLRLIYYSQIVNDFQKGDIAEGYSVSREKKESFPLTVTSAQKNPTAFYLCASSSGGRYGYTFGSGTRLTVV.

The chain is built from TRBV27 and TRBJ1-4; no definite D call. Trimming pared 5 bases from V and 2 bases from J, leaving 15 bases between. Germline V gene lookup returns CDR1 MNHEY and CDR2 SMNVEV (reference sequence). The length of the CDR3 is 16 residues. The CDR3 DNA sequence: TGTGCCAGCAGTCCCCACCCGGGGAGGACTAATGAAAAACTGTTTTTT. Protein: CASSPHPGRTNEKLFF.

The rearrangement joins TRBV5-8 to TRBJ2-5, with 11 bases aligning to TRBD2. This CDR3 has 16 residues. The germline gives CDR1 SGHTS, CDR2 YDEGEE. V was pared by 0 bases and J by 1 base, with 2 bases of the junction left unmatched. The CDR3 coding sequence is TGTGCCAGCAGCTTGGATCTAGCGGGGGGCCAAGAGACCCAGTACTTC. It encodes CASSLDLAGGQETQYF.

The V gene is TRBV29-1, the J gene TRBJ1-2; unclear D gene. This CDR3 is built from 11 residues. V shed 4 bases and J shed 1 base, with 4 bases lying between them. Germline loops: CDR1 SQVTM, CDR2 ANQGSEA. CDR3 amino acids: CSVAFNYGYTF. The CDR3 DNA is TGCAGCGTTGCCTTTAACTATGGCTACACCTTC.

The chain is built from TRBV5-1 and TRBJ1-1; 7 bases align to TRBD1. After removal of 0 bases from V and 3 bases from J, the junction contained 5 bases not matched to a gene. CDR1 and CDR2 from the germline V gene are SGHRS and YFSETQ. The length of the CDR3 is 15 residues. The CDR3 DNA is TGCGCCAGCAGCTTGGAACCAGGGGGATACACTGAAGCTTTCTTT. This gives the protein CASSLEPGGYTEAFF.

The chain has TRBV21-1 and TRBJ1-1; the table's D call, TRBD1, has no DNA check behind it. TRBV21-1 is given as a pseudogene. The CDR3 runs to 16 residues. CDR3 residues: CASSPKGVGANTEAFF. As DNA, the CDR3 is TGTGCCAGCAGCCCCAAAGGGGTTGGGGCGAACACTGAAGCTTTCTTT.

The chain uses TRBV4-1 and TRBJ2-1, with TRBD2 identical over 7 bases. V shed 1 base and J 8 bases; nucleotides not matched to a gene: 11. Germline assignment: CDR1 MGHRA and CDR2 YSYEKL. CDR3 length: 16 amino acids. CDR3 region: CASSQVGIARGDEQFF. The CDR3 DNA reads TGCGCCAGCAGCCAAGTCGGAATAGCCCGGGGGGATGAGCAGTTCTTC.

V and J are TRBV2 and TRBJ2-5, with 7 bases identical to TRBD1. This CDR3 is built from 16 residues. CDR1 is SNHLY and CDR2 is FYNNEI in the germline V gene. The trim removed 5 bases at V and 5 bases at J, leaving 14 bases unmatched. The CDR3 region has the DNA TGTGCCAGCAGTCCCCAGGGGGTGGCCTTAGGGGAGACCCAGTACTTC. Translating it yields CASSPQGVALGETQYF.

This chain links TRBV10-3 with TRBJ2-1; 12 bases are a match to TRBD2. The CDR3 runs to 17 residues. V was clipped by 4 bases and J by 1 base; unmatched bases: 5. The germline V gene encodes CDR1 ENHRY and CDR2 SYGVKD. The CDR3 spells CAISGTLAGGSYNEQFF. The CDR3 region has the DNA TGTGCCATCAGTGGAACTCTAGCGGGAGGGTCCTACAATGAGCAGTTCTTC.

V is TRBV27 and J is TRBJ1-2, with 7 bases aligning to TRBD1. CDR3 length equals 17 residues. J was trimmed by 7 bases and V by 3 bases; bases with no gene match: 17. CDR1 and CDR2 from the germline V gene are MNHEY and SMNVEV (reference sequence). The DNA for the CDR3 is TGTGCCAGCAGTTTTAGGGGGATCAGCGACAGGGACGGTGGCTACACCTTC. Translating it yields CASSFRGISDRDGGYTF.

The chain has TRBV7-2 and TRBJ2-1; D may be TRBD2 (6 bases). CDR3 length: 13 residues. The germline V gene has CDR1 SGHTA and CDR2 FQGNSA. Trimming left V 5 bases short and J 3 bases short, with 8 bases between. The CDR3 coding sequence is TGTGCCAGCAGCGGAGGGGTCTACAATGAGCAGTTCTTC. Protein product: CASSGGVYNEQFF.

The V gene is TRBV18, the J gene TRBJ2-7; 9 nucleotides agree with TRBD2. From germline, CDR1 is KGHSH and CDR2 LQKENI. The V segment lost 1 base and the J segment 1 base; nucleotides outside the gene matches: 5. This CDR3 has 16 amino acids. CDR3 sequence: CASSPLPSGISYEQYF. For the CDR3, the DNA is TGTGCCAGCTCACCACTCCCTAGCGGGATATCCTACGAGCAGTACTTC.

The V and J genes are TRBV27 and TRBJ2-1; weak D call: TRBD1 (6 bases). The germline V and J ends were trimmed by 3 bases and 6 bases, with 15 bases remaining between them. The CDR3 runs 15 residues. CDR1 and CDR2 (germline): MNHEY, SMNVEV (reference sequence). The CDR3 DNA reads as TGTGCCAGCAGTTTCGGACAGATCCCCAGCAATGAGCAGTTCTTC. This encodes CASSFGQIPSNEQFF.

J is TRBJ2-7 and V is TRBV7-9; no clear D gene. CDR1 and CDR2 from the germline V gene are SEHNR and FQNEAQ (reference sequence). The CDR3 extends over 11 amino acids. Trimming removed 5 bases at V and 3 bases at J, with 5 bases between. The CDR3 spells CASSGVYEQYF. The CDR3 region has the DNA TGTGCCAGCAGCGGAGTCTACGAGCAGTACTTC.